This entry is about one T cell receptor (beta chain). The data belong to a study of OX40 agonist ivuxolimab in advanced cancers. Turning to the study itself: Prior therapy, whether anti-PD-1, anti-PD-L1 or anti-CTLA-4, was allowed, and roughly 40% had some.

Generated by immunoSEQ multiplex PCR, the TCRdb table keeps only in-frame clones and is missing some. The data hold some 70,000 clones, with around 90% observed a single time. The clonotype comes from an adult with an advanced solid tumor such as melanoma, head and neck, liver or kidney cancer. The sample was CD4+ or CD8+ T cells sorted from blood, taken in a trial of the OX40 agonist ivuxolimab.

The CDR3 spells CASRPDRGHEQYF. The CDR3 nucleotides are TGCGCCAGCAGGCCGGACAGGGGGCACGAGCAGTACTTC. The chain combines TRBV4-1 with TRBJ2-7; 11 bases agree with TRBD1. Germline loops: CDR1 MGHRA, CDR2 YSYEKL. This CDR3 is 13 amino acids long. The V segment lost 6 bases and the J segment 5 bases; nucleotides outside the gene matches: 3.